These T cell receptor beta chains were read from a single sample in a study of blood T cell repertoires in COVID-19. Measured with immunoSEQ multiplex PCR; TCRdb has only the in-frame clones, and not every one. The repertoire holds hundreds of thousands of clones, about 93% seen once, with around 0.85% in the top ten. The sample comprised peripheral blood. The receptors derive from a man aged 55-75 years with COVID-19, enrolled during active disease. Each CDR3 is given with its conserved first and last residue. D genes are given only for firm matches. Expanded clones get a size class; other rows say once, few or many, or leave the size out.

DNA	CDR3	V	D	J	size
TGTGCCAGTAGTACTCTGACGGACAGGGGATATGGCTACACCTTC	CASSTLTDRGYGYTF	TRBV19	TRBD1	TRBJ1-2	NA
TGTGCCAGTAGCGACAGGTATAACAATCAGCCCCAGCATTTT	CASSDRYNNQPQHF	TRBV19	NA	TRBJ1-5	NA
TGTGCCTGGAGCGGGGGGACAGGGGCATTCGAGCAGTACTTC	CAWSGGTGAFEQYF	TRBV30	TRBD1	TRBJ2-7	NA
TGTGCCAGTAGGTCGACAGGTCATCAGCCCCAGCATTTT	CASRSTGHQPQHF	TRBV19	NA	TRBJ1-5	few
TGTGCCAGCTCACCACCTACAGGCACCTACGAGCAGTACTTC	CASSPPTGTYEQYF	TRBV18	NA	TRBJ2-7	NA
TGTGCCAGCAGCCCGGACCGAAAAAAAGGGGGCCTCAACACCGGGGAGCTGTTTTTT	CASSPDRKKGGLNTGELFF	TRBV11-3	TRBD1	TRBJ2-2	NA
TGCGCCAGCAGCCAGGCGGGGGGGGCGCGAGTTGAAGCTTTCTTT	CASSQAGGARVEAFF	TRBV4-1	NA	TRBJ1-1	NA
TGTGCCAGTAGTATCCGGACGCCAGGGCTGGGAGAAAAACTGTTTTTT	CASSIRTPGLGEKLFF	TRBV19	NA	TRBJ1-4	once
TGCGCCAGCAGCTACAGACAGGGGATTTTGAACACTGAAGCTTTCTTT	CASSYRQGILNTEAFF	TRBV5-1	TRBD1	TRBJ1-1	NA
TGTGCCAGCAGCTTATTCGTCACAGATACGCAGTATTTT	CASSLFVTDTQYF	TRBV11-2	NA	TRBJ2-3	NA
TGTGCCAGCAGCCAAGGCGGATCCTACACTGAAGCTTTCTTT	CASSQGGSYTEAFF	TRBV14	NA	TRBJ1-1	NA
TGTGCCAGCAGTGACTCTTGGGGCAGAAACTATGGCTACACCTTC	CASSDSWGRNYGYTF	TRBV6-4	NA	TRBJ1-2	few